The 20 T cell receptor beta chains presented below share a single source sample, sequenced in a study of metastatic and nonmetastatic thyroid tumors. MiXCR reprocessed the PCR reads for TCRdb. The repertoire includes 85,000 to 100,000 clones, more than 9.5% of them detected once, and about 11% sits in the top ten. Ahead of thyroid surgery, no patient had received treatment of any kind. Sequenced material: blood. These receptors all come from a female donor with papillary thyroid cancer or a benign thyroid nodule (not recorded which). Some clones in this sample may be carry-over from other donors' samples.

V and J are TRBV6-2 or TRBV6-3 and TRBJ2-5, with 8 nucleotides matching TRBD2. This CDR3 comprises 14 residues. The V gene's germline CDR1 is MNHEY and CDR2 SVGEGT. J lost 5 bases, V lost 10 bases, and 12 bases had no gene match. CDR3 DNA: TGTGCCACTCATCCCCGGGGGGGTCAGGAGACCCAGTACTTC. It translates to CATHPRGGQETQYF.

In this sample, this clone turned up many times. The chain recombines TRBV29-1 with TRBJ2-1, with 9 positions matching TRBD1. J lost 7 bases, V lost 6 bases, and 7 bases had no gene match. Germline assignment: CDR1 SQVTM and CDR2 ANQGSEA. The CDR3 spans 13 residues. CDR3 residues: CSVPGQGLNEQFF. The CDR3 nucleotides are TGCAGCGTACCCGGACAGGGGCTAAATGAGCAGTTCTTC.

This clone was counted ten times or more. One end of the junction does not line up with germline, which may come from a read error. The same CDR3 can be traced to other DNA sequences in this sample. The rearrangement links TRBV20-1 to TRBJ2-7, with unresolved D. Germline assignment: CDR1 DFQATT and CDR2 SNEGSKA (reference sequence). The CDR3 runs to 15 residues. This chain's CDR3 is CGARGQLYSSYEQYF. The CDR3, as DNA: TGCGGTGCTAGAGGCCAGCTTTACAGCTCCTACGAGCAGTACTTC.

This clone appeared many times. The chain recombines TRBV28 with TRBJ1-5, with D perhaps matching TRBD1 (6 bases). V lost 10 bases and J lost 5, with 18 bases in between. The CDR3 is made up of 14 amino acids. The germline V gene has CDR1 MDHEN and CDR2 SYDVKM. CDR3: CATVEGGKDQPQHF. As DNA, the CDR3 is TGTGCCACCGTCGAGGGGGGGAAGGATCAGCCCCAGCATTTT.

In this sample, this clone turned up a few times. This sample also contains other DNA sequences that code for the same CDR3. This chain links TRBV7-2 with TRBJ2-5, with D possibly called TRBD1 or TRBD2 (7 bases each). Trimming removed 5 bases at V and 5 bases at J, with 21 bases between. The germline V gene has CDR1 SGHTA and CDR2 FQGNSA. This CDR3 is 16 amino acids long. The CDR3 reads CASSKGEGAFRETQYF. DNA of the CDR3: TGTGCCAGCAGCAAAGGGGAGGGGGCTTTCCGGGAGACCCAGTACTTC. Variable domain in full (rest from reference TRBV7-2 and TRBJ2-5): GAGVSQSPSNKVTEKGKDVELRCDPISGHTALYWYRQSLGQGLEFLIYFQGNSAPDKSGLPSDRFSAERTGGSVSTLTIQRTQQEDSAVYLCASSKGEGAFRETQYFGPGTRLLVL.

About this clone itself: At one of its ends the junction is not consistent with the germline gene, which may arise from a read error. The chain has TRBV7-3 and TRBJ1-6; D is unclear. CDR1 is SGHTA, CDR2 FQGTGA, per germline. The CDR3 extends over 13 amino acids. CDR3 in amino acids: CASSFDMDSPLHF. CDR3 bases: TGTGCCAGTAGCTTTGACATGGATTCACCCCTCCACTTT.

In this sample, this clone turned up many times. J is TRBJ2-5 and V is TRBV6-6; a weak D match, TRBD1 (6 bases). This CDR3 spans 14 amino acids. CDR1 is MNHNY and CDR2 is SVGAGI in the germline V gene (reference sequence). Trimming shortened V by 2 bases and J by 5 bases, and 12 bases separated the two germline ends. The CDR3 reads CASSYTGPAETQYF. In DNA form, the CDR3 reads TGTGCCAGCAGTTACACAGGGCCGGCCGAGACCCAGTACTTC.

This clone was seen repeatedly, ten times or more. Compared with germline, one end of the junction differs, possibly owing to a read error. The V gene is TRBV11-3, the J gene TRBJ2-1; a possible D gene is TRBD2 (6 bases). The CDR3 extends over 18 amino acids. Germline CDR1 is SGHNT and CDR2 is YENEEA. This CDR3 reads CASSLEFFREAAYNEQFF. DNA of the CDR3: TGTGCTAGCAGCTTAGAGTTTTTCAGGGAGGCGGCTTACAATGAGCAGTTCTTC.

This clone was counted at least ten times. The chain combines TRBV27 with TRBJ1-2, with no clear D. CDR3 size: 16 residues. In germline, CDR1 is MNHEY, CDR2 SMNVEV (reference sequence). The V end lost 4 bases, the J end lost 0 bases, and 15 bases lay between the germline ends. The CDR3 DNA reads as TGTGCCAGCAGTTCCTTCTATCGGGAGACTAACTATGGCTACACCTTC. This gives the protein CASSSFYRETNYGYTF.

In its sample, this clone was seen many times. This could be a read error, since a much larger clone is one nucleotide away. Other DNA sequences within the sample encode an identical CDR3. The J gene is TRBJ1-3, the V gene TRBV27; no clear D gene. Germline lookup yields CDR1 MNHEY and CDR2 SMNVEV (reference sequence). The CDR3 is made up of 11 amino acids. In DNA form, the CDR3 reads TGTGCTAGCGCGCTTGGAAACACCATATATTTT. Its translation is CASALGNTIYF.

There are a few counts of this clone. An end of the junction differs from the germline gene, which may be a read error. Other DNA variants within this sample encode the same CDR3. CDR3 in amino acids: CASSATGGANTEAFF. CDR3 DNA: TGTGCCAGCAGTGCCACGGGGGGCGCGAACACCGAAGCTTTCTTT. The V gene is TRBV6-1, the J gene TRBJ1-1; possibly TRBD1 for D (6 bases). CDR3 length: 15 residues. CDR1 MNHNS and CDR2 SASEGT come from the germline V gene.

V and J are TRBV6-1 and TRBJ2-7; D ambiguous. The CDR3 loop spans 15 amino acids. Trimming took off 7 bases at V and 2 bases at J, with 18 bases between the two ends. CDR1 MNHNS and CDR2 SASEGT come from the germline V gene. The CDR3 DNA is TGTGCCAGCAACGAAATGTCTGGCCGCACCTACGAGCAGTACTTC. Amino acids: CASNEMSGRTYEQYF.

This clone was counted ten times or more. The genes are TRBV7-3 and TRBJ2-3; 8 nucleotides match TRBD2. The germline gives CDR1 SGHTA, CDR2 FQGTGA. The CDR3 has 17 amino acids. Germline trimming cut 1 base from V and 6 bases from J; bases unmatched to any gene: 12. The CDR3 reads CASSLSSPGGGDDTQYF. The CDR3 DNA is TGTGCCAGCAGCTTAAGTTCACCGGGAGGGGGAGATGATACGCAGTATTTT.

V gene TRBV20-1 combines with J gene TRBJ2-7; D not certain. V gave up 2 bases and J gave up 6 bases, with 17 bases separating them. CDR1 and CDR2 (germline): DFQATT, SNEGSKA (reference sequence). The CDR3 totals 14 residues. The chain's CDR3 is CSARPNPLDSEQYF. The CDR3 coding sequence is TGCAGTGCTAGACCAAATCCGCTTGATAGCGAGCAGTACTTC.

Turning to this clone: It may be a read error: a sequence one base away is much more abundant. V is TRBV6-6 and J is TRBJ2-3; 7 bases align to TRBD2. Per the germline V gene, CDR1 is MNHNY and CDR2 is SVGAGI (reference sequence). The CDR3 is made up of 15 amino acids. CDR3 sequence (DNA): TGTGCCAGCAGTTACAGGGAGGGGAGGTCAGATACGCAGTGTTTT. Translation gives CASSYREGRSDTQCF.

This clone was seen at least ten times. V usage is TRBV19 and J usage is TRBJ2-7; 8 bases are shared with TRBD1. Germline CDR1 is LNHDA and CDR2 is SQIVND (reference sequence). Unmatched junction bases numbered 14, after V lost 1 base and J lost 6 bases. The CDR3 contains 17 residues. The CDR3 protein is CASSIVGTGTTLREQYF. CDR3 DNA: TGTGCCAGTAGTATAGTCGGGACAGGTACGACCCTCCGCGAGCAGTACTTC.

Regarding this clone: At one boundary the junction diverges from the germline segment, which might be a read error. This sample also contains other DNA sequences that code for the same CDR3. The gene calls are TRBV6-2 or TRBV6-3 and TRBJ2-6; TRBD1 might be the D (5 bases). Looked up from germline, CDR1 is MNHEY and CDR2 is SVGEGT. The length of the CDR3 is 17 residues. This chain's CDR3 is CASSRVPVSSGANVLTF. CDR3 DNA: TGTGCCAGCAGTAGGGTGCCAGTAAGCTCTGGGGCCAACGTACTGACTTTC.

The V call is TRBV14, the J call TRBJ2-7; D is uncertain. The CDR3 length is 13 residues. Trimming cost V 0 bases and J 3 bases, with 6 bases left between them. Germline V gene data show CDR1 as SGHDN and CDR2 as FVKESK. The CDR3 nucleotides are TGTGCCAGCAGCCAAGAAGAGTTCTACGAGCAGTACTTC. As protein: CASSQEEFYEQYF. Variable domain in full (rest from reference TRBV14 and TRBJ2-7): EAGVTQFPSHSVIEKGQTVTLRCDPISGHDNLYWYRRVMGKEIKFLLHFVKESKQDESGMPNNRFLAERTGGTYSTLKVQPAELEDSGVYFCASSQEEFYEQYFGPGTRLTVT.

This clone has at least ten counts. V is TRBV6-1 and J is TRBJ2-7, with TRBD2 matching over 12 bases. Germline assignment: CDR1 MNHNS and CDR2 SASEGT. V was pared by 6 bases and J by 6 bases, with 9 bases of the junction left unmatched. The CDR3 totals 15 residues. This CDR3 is CASRGLAGGYGEQYF. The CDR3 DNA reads TGTGCCAGCAGGGGACTAGCGGGTGGTTATGGCGAGCAGTACTTC.

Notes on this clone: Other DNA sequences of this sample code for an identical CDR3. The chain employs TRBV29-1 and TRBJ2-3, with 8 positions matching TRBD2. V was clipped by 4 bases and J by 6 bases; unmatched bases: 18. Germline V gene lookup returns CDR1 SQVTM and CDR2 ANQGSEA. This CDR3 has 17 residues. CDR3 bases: TGCAGCGTTGTTGAAGGACTAGCTGGAGGTTCAAGGGATACGCAGTATTTT. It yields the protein CSVVEGLAGGSRDTQYF.